This record concerns one TCR beta chain sequence. Its antigen is unidentified. The sample is drawn from a study of cytomegalovirus exposure and HLA in healthy donors. In the study overall: In an early release, HLA-typed donors contributed some 82 million unique TCR sequences.

Use of 60 Vbeta and 13 Jbeta primers characterized the PCR. The table came from immunoSEQ multiplex PCR; TCRdb's copy has only in-frame clones and leaves some out. The data contain under 130,000 clones, approximately 16% of them singletons. V shed 3 bases and J 3 bases; nucleotides not matched to a gene: 0. The CDR3 runs 13 residues. Germline V lookup: CDR1 MRHNA, CDR2 SNTAGT. The study, taken as a whole, reports: Most TCR beta V segments were productive about 87% or about 30% of the time in an earlier analysis. Cytomegalovirus-associated TCR beta chains were listed, numbering over 150.

Sample: PBMCs. The sequence came from a female donor in good health and CMV-seronegative. This chain joins TRBV6-4 and TRBJ2-3; 7 nucleotides agree with TRBD2. CDR3 nucleotides: TGTGCCAGCAGTGAGCGGGAGACAGATACGCAGTATTTT. This encodes CASSERETDTQYF.